Shown below are 8 T cell receptor beta chains from a single sample sequenced in a study of cytomegalovirus exposure and HLA in healthy donors. The PCR ran on 60 Vbeta and 13 Jbeta primers. Profiled with immunoSEQ multiplex PCR; TCRdb holds only in-frame clones, not every one. This table holds over 150,000 clones, around 75% found once. The specimen was PBMCs. These receptors all stem from a male donor in good health and CMV-seronegative.

The chain has TRBV6-5 and TRBJ2-3; 8 positions match TRBD2. Per the germline V gene, CDR1 is MNHEY and CDR2 is SVGAGI. This CDR3 has 14 amino acids. Trimming took 6 bases from V and 6 from J; bases not matched to a gene: 8. CDR3 sequence reads: CASSSGGPTDTQYF. As DNA, the CDR3 is TGTGCCAGCAGCTCGGGGGGGCCTACGGATACGCAGTATTTT.

V usage is TRBV19 and J usage is TRBJ1-1, with D perhaps matching TRBD1 (6 bases). Germline loops: CDR1 LNHDA, CDR2 SQIVND (reference sequence). V was cut by 6 bases and J by 0 bases, with 11 bases left in between. The CDR3 consists of 14 residues. The CDR3 loop is CASRDSFMNTEAFF. In DNA, the CDR3 is TGTGCCAGTAGGGACAGCTTTATGAACACTGAAGCTTTCTTT.

This chain links TRBV6-5 with TRBJ2-5; the D gene is possibly TRBD2 (7 bases). CDR1 is MNHEY and CDR2 is SVGAGI in the germline V gene. The CDR3 sequence is 12 residues long. The V and J ends lost 6 bases and 4 bases respectively, with 9 bases between them. CDR3: CASSRGAETQYF. CDR3 bases: TGTGCCAGCAGCCGGGGGGCAGAGACCCAGTACTTC.

The chain has TRBV7-9 and TRBJ2-1, with D maybe TRBD2 (7 bases). V was shortened by 3 bases and J by 7 bases, with 13 bases between the two germline ends. Germline CDR1 reads SEHNR; CDR2 reads FQNEAQ (reference sequence). This CDR3 region has 14 residues. The DNA of the CDR3 is TGTGCCAGCAGCTTTACCAGGGGAGGGAATGAGCAGTTCTTC. It encodes CASSFTRGGNEQFF.

J is TRBJ2-7 and V is TRBV28; 13 positions agree with TRBD2. This CDR3 is built from 19 residues. Germline trimming cut 5 bases from V and 6 bases from J; bases unmatched to any gene: 19. Per germline, CDR1 MDHEN and CDR2 SYDVKM. Here the CDR3 DNA reads TGTGCCAGCAGTCACGGGACTAGCGGGATAAACACTGTAGCCAGCGAGCAGTACTTC. Translation gives CASSHGTSGINTVASEQYF.

The genes are TRBV6-7 and TRBJ2-7; 8 positions agree with TRBD1. TRBV6-7 belongs to the ORF category, with a function that is uncertain. Trimming cost V 0 bases and J 3 bases; bases outside gene matches: 4. This CDR3 contains 15 residues. For the CDR3, the DNA is TGTGCCAGCAGTTACTCTGGCAGGGGGCACTACGAGCAGTACTTC. It translates to CASSYSGRGHYEQYF.

This chain connects TRBV9 to TRBJ2-3; 12 positions agree with TRBD2. This CDR3 comprises 17 residues. Germline-derived CDR1 and CDR2 are SGDLS and YYNGEE. Losses at the gene ends were 4 bases for V and 4 bases for J; bases not matched to a gene: 10. CDR3 residues: CASSSLLASGGADTQYF. The CDR3 DNA is TGTGCCAGCAGCTCTCTTTTGGCTAGCGGGGGGGCAGATACGCAGTATTTT.

The chain employs TRBV19 and TRBJ2-1; 11 bases line up with TRBD1. The V and J ends lost 6 bases and 10 bases, in that order; junction bases with no gene match: 5. CDR3 length equals 13 residues. CDR1 is LNHDA and CDR2 is SQIVND in the germline V gene (reference sequence). As DNA, the CDR3 is TGTGCCAGTAGCGGACAGGGGGCGGGGGAGCAGTTCTTC. It is translated as CASSGQGAGEQFF.